This T cell receptor beta chain is drawn from a study of radiotherapy plus CTLA-4 blockade in lung cancer (dated by TCRdb to the late 2010s). Regarding the complete study: Among enrolled patients, 15% to 20% had an objective response and about 30% reached disease control. General conclusions and limits of the study: TCR clones derived from tumors expanded in peripheral blood after treatment with radiotherapy and ipilimumab. The strongest predictors of response were reported to be early dynamic shifts in blood T cell clones along with a rise in serum interferon-beta following radiation.

The CDR3 holds 13 amino acids from the cysteine to the phenylalanine. Solely the CDR3 DNA is kept, with 39 bases framed from the first base. Germline trimming: 6 bases from V, 3 bases from J; junction bases outside gene matches: 5. Via the germline V gene (reference sequence), CDR1 is MNHEY and CDR2 SMNVEV. The study tested focal radiation therapy combined with CTLA-4 blockade (ipilimumab) in patients with chemo-refractory metastatic non-small-cell lung cancer. Libraries were built with the immunoSEQ multiplex PCR assay. Drawn from immuneACCESS, this table holds only the in-frame rearrangements with V and J called that TCRdb kept. Clones are partly lost; checked studies trace under half to an unresolved V gene and leave the rest unexplained. The sample yields approximately 40,000 clones; just over 85% were counted once. Of the sample, about 20% is held by the ten largest clones. About this clone itself: No cognate antigen has been identified for it. No base-level quality is on record; no much larger clone is a single base apart.

The source of this sequence is a human donor with non-small cell lung cancer whose response to radiotherapy plus ipilimumab could not be evaluated. Recombination linked TRBV27 to TRBJ2-7; TRBD1 matches 7 bases in the middle. Sequencing used peripheral blood, obtained from a patient treated with radiotherapy plus ipilimumab. Here is the DNA: TGTGCCAGCAGCCCCCCAGGGGGCTACGAGCAGTACTTC. This gives the protein CASSPPGGYEQYF.